These 21 T cell receptor beta chains came from one sample sequenced in a study of cytomegalovirus exposure and HLA in healthy donors. Amplification used 60 Vbeta primers and 13 Jbeta primers. Clones were sequenced by immunoSEQ multiplex PCR, and TCRdb holds only the in-frame ones, with some missing. This table holds approximately 160,000 clones, 60% to 85% found once. The sequenced sample consisted of PBMCs. The receptors were gathered from a male donor in good health and CMV-seropositive.

This chain uses TRBV30 with TRBJ1-5; 9 nucleotides line up with TRBD1. CDR1 GTSNPN and CDR2 SVGIG come from the germline V gene (reference sequence). CDR3 size: 15 residues. Trimming removed 1 base from V and 4 bases from J; junction bases left unmatched: 5. CDR3 sequence: CAWSDDRGGNQPQHF. DNA for the CDR3: TGTGCCTGGAGTGACGACAGGGGGGGAAATCAGCCCCAGCATTTT.

V gene TRBV2 combines with J gene TRBJ2-7, with a tentative D call TRBD1 (6 bases). Trimming pared 7 bases from V and 5 bases from J, leaving 15 bases between. The CDR3 contains 13 residues. Per germline, CDR1 SNHLY and CDR2 FYNNEI. Written as DNA, the CDR3 is TGTGCCAGCAACCCGACAGGTTCGGACGAGCAGTACTTC. This codes for CASNPTGSDEQYF.

This chain joins TRBV19 and TRBJ1-5, with D perhaps TRBD1 (5 bases). Per the germline V gene, CDR1 is LNHDA and CDR2 is SQIVND (reference sequence). The CDR3 sequence is 14 residues long. V gave up 5 bases and J gave up 2 bases, with 10 bases separating them. The DNA of the CDR3 is TGTGCCAGTAGTGGGGGGTTGGGCAATCAGCCCCAGCATTTT. Translation gives CASSGGLGNQPQHF.

The chain is built from TRBV28 and TRBJ1-1; D not certain. The V end was cut by 7 bases, the J end by 1 base, with 16 bases between. The germline V gene has CDR1 MDHEN and CDR2 SYDVKM. This CDR3 comprises 15 residues. The CDR3, as DNA: TGTGCCAGCACAGGTGGCCCGCAGAGGAACACTGAAGCTTTCTTT. Protein: CASTGGPQRNTEAFF. Using reference TRBV28 and TRBJ1-1 for the parts outside the CDR3, the full variable domain is DVKVTQSSRYLVKRTGEKVFLECVQDMDHENMFWYRQDPGLGLRLIYFSYDVKMKEKGDIPEGYSVSREKKERFSLILESASTNQTSMYLCASTGGPQRNTEAFFGQGTRLTVV.

The CDR3 sequence is CACYSGGREETQYF. The CDR3 DNA follows: TGTGCCTGTTATAGCGGGGGGCGGGAAGAGACCCAGTACTTC. The rearrangement joins TRBV30 to TRBJ2-5; 10 bases agree with TRBD2. This CDR3 comprises 14 residues. From germline, CDR1 is GTSNPN and CDR2 SVGIG (reference sequence). V shed 6 bases, J shed 3 bases, and the junction held 7 bases outside the gene matches.

The chain joins TRBV4-1 to TRBJ2-6; 11 bases fit TRBD1. This CDR3 contains 15 residues. Trimming took 2 bases from V and 13 from J; bases not matched to a gene: 7. Germline lookup yields CDR1 MGHRA and CDR2 YSYEKL. The CDR3 is CASSQRTGGPPVLTF. The CDR3 DNA sequence: TGCGCCAGCAGCCAACGGACAGGGGGCCCTCCAGTCCTGACTTTC.

The chain joins TRBV9 to TRBJ2-4; TRBD1 matches 9 bases. The CDR3 consists of 15 residues. V lost 0 bases to trimming and J lost 9 bases; unmatched junction nucleotides: 7. Germline V gives CDR1 SGDLS, CDR2 YYNGEE. The CDR3 here is CASSVGGTGRAIQYF. DNA of the CDR3: TGTGCCAGCAGCGTAGGTGGGACAGGGAGGGCCATTCAGTACTTC.

This clone was detected once. The rearrangement uses TRBV13 and TRBJ2-1; 11 nucleotides match TRBD2. V lost 5 bases to trimming and J lost 9 bases; unmatched junction nucleotides: 9. This CDR3 is 15 amino acids long. Germline CDR1 reads PRHDT; CDR2 reads FYEKMQ (reference sequence). CDR3 loop: CASSPPSGGRGEQFF. In DNA form, the CDR3 reads TGTGCCAGCAGCCCACCTAGCGGGGGGCGGGGTGAGCAGTTCTTC.

This sequence joins TRBV19 and TRBJ1-4; a weak D match, TRBD1 (5 bases). The CDR3 length is 13 residues. CDR1 is LNHDA and CDR2 is SQIVND in the germline V gene (reference sequence). Trimming took off 8 bases at V and 8 bases at J, with 15 bases between the two ends. DNA of the CDR3: TGTGCCAGTGGGCCCCAGGGAGGGGAAAAACTGTTTTTT. It translates to CASGPQGGEKLFF.

This clone has a single count. The chain is built from TRBV7-8 and TRBJ1-2, with D hard to call. Between the trimmed V and J ends, which lost 5 bases and 4 bases, there was a span of 14 bases. CDR1 and CDR2 from the germline V gene are SGHVS and FQNEAQ. The CDR3 loop spans 14 amino acids. The CDR3 protein is CASSPGMAGYGYTF. The CDR3 coding sequence is TGTGCCAGCAGCCCCGGTATGGCAGGCTATGGCTACACCTTC.

The chain joins TRBV18 to TRBJ2-6; unclear D gene. Trimming left V 3 bases short and J 4 bases short, with 10 bases between. Germline V gene sequence: CDR1 KGHSH, CDR2 LQKENI. The CDR3 consists of 15 residues. The CDR3 reads CASSPTPRGANVLTF. The CDR3 DNA reads TGTGCCAGCTCACCTACCCCTAGGGGGGCCAACGTCCTGACTTTC.

The rearrangement joins TRBV18 to TRBJ2-5, with D possibly matching TRBD2 (5 bases). Judging by the DNA end, TRBJ2-7 fits better; the J call may be wrong. The length of the CDR3 is 15 residues. Germline loops: CDR1 KGHSH, CDR2 LQKENI. DNA for the CDR3: TGTGCCAGCTCACCCTCGGACGGAGGCTCCTACGAGCAGTACTTC. Residues: CASSPSDGGSYEQYF.

This sequence joins TRBV7-8 and TRBJ1-4; D gene uncertain. V lost 2 bases to trimming and J lost 8 bases, with 15 bases between them. Per the germline V gene, CDR1 is SGHVS and CDR2 is FQNEAQ. The CDR3 contains 15 residues. The CDR3 coding sequence is TGTGCCAGCAGCTTATTTCGCGGAGCCCAGGAAAAACTGTTTTTT. This codes for CASSLFRGAQEKLFF.

The genes are TRBV18 and TRBJ2-3; TRBD2 matches 8 bases. CDR1 is KGHSH and CDR2 is LQKENI in the germline V gene. This CDR3 comprises 18 residues. With 5 bases clipped from V and 2 bases from J, the junction kept 15 bases outside the gene matches. CDR3 sequence (DNA): TGTGCCAGCTCATCTTTACCCTTGGCGGGGGGTAACACAGATACGCAGTATTTT. Amino acids: CASSSLPLAGGNTDTQYF. Combining the CDR3 with reference TRBV18 and TRBJ2-3 gives the whole variable domain NAGVMQNPRHLVRRRGQEARLRCSPMKGHSHVYWYRQLPEEGLKFMVYLQKENIIDESGMPKERFSAEFPKEGPSILRIQQVVRGDSAAYFCASSSLPLAGGNTDTQYFGPGTRLTVL.

This clone came up a few times. The J gene is TRBJ1-4, the V gene TRBV2; D is undetermined. This CDR3 region has 15 residues. V was shortened by 6 bases and J by 1 base, with 12 bases between the two germline ends. Germline CDR1 and CDR2: SNHLY and FYNNEI. The CDR3 spells CASRLETGTNEKLFF. The DNA of the CDR3 is TGTGCCAGCAGGTTAGAGACTGGAACTAATGAAAAACTGTTTTTT.

The chain has TRBV5-4 and TRBJ2-7, with D possibly matching TRBD2 (6 bases). V lost 4 bases and J lost 3, with 17 bases in between. The CDR3 extends over 15 amino acids. The germline gives CDR1 SGHNT, CDR2 YYREEE (reference sequence). CDR3 in DNA: TGTGCCAGCAGCCTGGTCCCCGGGAGCCTCTACGAGCAGTACTTC. Amino acids: CASSLVPGSLYEQYF.

The V gene is TRBV7-6, the J gene TRBJ2-7; 8 nucleotides agree with TRBD2. V was pared by 5 bases and J by 3 bases, with 6 bases of the junction left unmatched. CDR1 and CDR2 (germline): SGHVS, FNYEAQ. The CDR3 has 14 amino acids. Here the CDR3 DNA reads TGTGCCAGCAGCCCACCCGGGACTAGCTACGAGCAGTACTTC. Its protein is CASSPPGTSYEQYF.

This clone was found a few times. The chain employs TRBV5-4 and TRBJ2-5, with TRBD2 matching over 9 bases. Germline values: CDR1 SGHNT, CDR2 YYREEE (reference sequence). The V gene end was trimmed by 3 bases and the J gene end by 4 bases; junction bases not matched to a gene: 7. This CDR3 spans 15 amino acids. The CDR3 DNA is TGTGCCAGCAGCTCGGGCGGGGGGGCCGGAGAGACCCAGTACTTC. This gives the protein CASSSGGGAGETQYF.

CDR3 protein: CASSGSGGARETQYF. The DNA for the CDR3 is TGTGCCAGCAGTGGTAGCGGGGGGGCCCGTGAGACCCAGTACTTC. V usage is TRBV2 and J usage is TRBJ2-5; 11 nucleotides align to TRBD2. There are 15 residues in the CDR3. After removal of 4 bases from V and 5 bases from J, the junction contained 6 bases not matched to a gene. In germline, CDR1 is SNHLY, CDR2 FYNNEI. Drawing the rest from reference TRBV2 and TRBJ2-5, the complete variable domain is EPEVTQTPSHQVTQMGQEVILRCVPISNHLYFYWYRQILGQKVEFLVSFYNNEISEKSEIFDDQFSVERPDGSNFTLKIRSTKLEDSAMYFCASSGSGGARETQYFGPGTRLLVL.

The chain's CDR3 is CASSEAVGRAEAFF. CDR3 coding DNA: TGTGCCAGCAGTGAAGCGGTGGGGAGGGCTGAAGCTTTCTTT. This sequence joins TRBV6-1 and TRBJ1-1; unclear D gene. The V gene's germline CDR1 is MNHNS and CDR2 SASEGT. The CDR3 runs to 14 residues. Trimming stripped 0 bases from V and 6 bases from J, with 11 bases between.

The rearrangement links TRBV7-2 to TRBJ1-3; D is perhaps TRBD1 (6 bases). Trimming took off 1 base at V and 2 bases at J, with 9 bases between the two ends. Per germline, CDR1 SGHTA and CDR2 FQGNSA. The CDR3 runs to 15 residues. CDR3 coding DNA: TGTGCCAGCAGCTTAGTAGGACAGACTGGAAACACCATATATTTT. It encodes CASSLVGQTGNTIYF.